What follows describes a single T cell receptor (beta chain). Profiled with immunoSEQ multiplex PCR; TCRdb holds only in-frame clones, not every one. The sample holds approximately 50,000 clones, about 88% seen once. From germline, CDR1 is SGDLS and CDR2 YYNGEE. J gave up 3 bases and V 2 bases, and 7 bases lay outside the gene matches. The CDR3 runs to 15 residues. This sample is drawn from a study of OX40 agonist ivuxolimab in advanced cancers. Whole-study context: Recorded diagnoses for dose-escalation patients were hepatocellular carcinoma, melanoma, renal cell or head and neck cancer. A history of anti-PD-1, anti-PD-L1 or anti-CTLA-4 therapy was acceptable, and 40% had some. Among those treated, three patients had partial responses, one with hepatocellular carcinoma and two with cutaneous melanoma.

V and J are TRBV9 and TRBJ2-5; TRBD1 matches 7 bases. This material consisted of CD4+ or CD8+ T cells sorted from blood, taken in a trial of the OX40 agonist ivuxolimab. The origin of this receptor is an adult with an advanced solid tumor such as melanoma, head and neck, liver or kidney cancer. The CDR3 spells CASSVSSGTEETQYF. CDR3 coding DNA: TGTGCCAGCAGCGTCTCATCCGGGACAGAAGAGACCCAGTACTTC.